This T cell receptor beta chain is drawn from a study of T cells in Graves' hyperthyroidism and ophthalmopathy. Aged 18 to 65, the patients had hyperthyroidism that was newly diagnosed and had lasted under 2 months. PBMCs were collected from a 10 ml volume of fresh peripheral blood. Amplification of TCR beta CDR3 regions used RNA as the template. The HTBI primer set was used in a first-round RT-PCR of the TCR CDR3. From the multiplex PCR reads, TCRdb called clonotypes with MiXCR, one entry per CDR3 protein. The table records 550,000 to 800,000 distinct CDR3 sequences, 17% of them present only once. Overall study findings and caveats: Ophthalmopathy, as predicted by the model, came a median roughly 6.8 months after the prediction. Blood samples included most of the expanded thyroid clonotypes exceeding 0.001.

In the case of this clonotype: Its matching antigen is unknown.

Germline CDR1 is SGHKS and CDR2 is YYEKEE (reference sequence). Deletions cut 0 bases from V and 0 bases from J, with 12 bases between. The CDR3 extends over 17 amino acids. This TCR was recovered from a man aged 50-59 years with Graves' hyperthyroidism. This chain uses TRBV5-5 with TRBJ2-2; possibly TRBD2 for D (5 bases). The material sequenced was blood. This CDR3 reads CASSLGASRANTGELFF. For the CDR3, the DNA is TGTGCCAGCAGCTTGGGGGCTAGCCGTGCGAACACCGGGGAGCTGTTTTTT.